This TCR beta chain was recovered during a study of blood T cells in healthy people across ages. V lost 0 bases and J lost 10; bases outside the gene matches: 10. The CDR3 has 14 residues. Looked up from germline, CDR1 is DFQATT and CDR2 is SNEGSKA (reference sequence). Primers used in a second PCR of about 6 to 11 cycles were a sample-barcoded 5' primer and a J-beta primer mix. One entry per CDR3 protein, called by TCRdb with MiXCR from the 5' RACE reads. The table includes about 1 million distinct CDR3 sequences, less than 50% detected once. Sequenced: blood. The sequence was collected from a woman in her fifties or sixties in good health. The chain combines TRBV20-1 with TRBJ1-1; 8 nucleotides agree with TRBD1. CDR3 nucleotide sequence: TGCAGTGCTAGAGATGGACAGGGAATCCCAAGAGCTTTCTTT. Its translation: CSARDGQGIPRAFF.